The clone carrying this T cell receptor beta chain was observed at least ten times. This sample was included in a study of early T cells in non-severe SARS-CoV-2 infection. Individually, cDNA molecules had unique molecular identifiers attached to them. Using its own MiXCR run on the 5' RACE reads, TCRdb lists one record per CDR3 protein. Here the sample spans around 30,000 distinct CDR3 sequences, roughly 5.7% being singletons. Specimen: whole blood. The clonotype comes from an adult who was a healthcare worker with PCR-confirmed SARS-CoV-2 infection or an uninfected control (not recorded which).

The DNA of the CDR3 is TGCGCCAGCAGCCAAGATAGCGGGAGGTCCCCCGGGGAGCTGTTTTTT. It specifies CASSQDSGRSPGELFF. The chain links TRBV4-1 to TRBJ2-2, with 10 bases aligning to TRBD2. The V gene end was trimmed by 0 bases and the J gene end by 6 bases; junction bases not matched to a gene: 4. The CDR3 extends over 16 amino acids. The V gene's germline CDR1 is MGHRA and CDR2 YSYEKL.